A selection of T cell receptor beta chains follows, all from one sample in a study of blood T cells in healthy people across ages. TCRdb re-analysed the 5' RACE reads in MiXCR, keeping a single row per CDR3 protein. The table includes over 500,000 distinct CDR3 sequences, over 40% detected once. The material sequenced was blood. These receptors originate from a woman older than 75 in good health. CDR3s include the opening cysteine and the closing phenylalanine or tryptophan. Each record gives: D gene, CDR3 length, J gene, V gene, clone size, CDR3 protein, CDR3 DNA. D genes are given only for firm matches. The size of a clone is reported for some rows only, either as once, few or many, or as a class for expanded clones.

D gene: NA; CDR3 length: 14; J gene: TRBJ1-4; V gene: TRBV5-1; clone size: NA; CDR3 protein: CASSLEGANEKLFF; CDR3 DNA: TGCGCCAGCAGCTTGGAGGGGGCTAATGAAAAACTGTTTTTT
D gene: TRBD2; CDR3 length: 14; J gene: TRBJ2-5; V gene: TRBV19; clone size: NA; CDR3 protein: CASSIGGGGETQYF; CDR3 DNA: TGTGCCAGTAGTATAGGTGGGGGGGGAGAGACCCAGTACTTC
D gene: NA; CDR3 length: 15; J gene: TRBJ2-5; V gene: TRBV29-1; clone size: many; CDR3 protein: CSVEDQGGPDLVQYF; CDR3 DNA: TGCAGCGTTGAAGATCAGGGGGGCCCGGATTTAGTCCAGTACTTC
D gene: TRBD1; CDR3 length: 14; J gene: TRBJ1-4; V gene: TRBV27; clone size: NA; CDR3 protein: CASSYDRGGEKLFF; CDR3 DNA: TGTGCCAGCAGCTATGACAGGGGAGGTGAAAAACTGTTTTTT
D gene: NA; CDR3 length: 14; J gene: TRBJ2-3; V gene: TRBV29-1; clone size: many; CDR3 protein: CSVGPRAQADTQYF; CDR3 DNA: TGCAGCGTTGGCCCCCGGGCACAAGCAGATACGCAGTATTTT
D gene: TRBD2; CDR3 length: 13; J gene: TRBJ2-4; V gene: TRBV29-1; clone size: NA; CDR3 protein: CSARQDRGGEQYF; CDR3 DNA: TGCAGCGCCAGACAGGACCGGGGGGGTGAGCAGTACTTC
D gene: NA; CDR3 length: 13; J gene: TRBJ2-7; V gene: TRBV7-3; clone size: many; CDR3 protein: CASSPLGSYEQYF; CDR3 DNA: TGTGCCAGCAGCCCACTAGGCTCCTACGAGCAGTACTTC
D gene: NA; CDR3 length: 11; J gene: TRBJ1-2; V gene: TRBV29-1; clone size: NA; CDR3 protein: CSAETADGYTF; CDR3 DNA: TGCAGCGCTGAAACTGCGGATGGCTACACCTTC
D gene: NA; CDR3 length: 16; J gene: TRBJ1-2; V gene: TRBV27; clone size: NA; CDR3 protein: CASSFQGKGANYGYTF; CDR3 DNA: TGTGCCAGCAGTTTCCAAGGGAAGGGGGCTAACTATGGCTACACCTTC
D gene: NA; CDR3 length: 14; J gene: TRBJ2-2; V gene: TRBV2; clone size: NA; CDR3 protein: CASNPTLEAGELFF; CDR3 DNA: TGTGCCAGCAACCCGACACTAGAGGCCGGGGAGCTGTTTTTT
D gene: TRBD2; CDR3 length: 14; J gene: TRBJ2-5; V gene: TRBV29-1; clone size: NA; CDR3 protein: CSVGLGTREETQYF; CDR3 DNA: TGCAGCGTTGGGTTGGGGACTAGAGAAGAGACCCAGTACTTC
D gene: NA; CDR3 length: 13; J gene: TRBJ2-7; V gene: TRBV29-1; clone size: NA; CDR3 protein: CSVMTGTNDEQYF; CDR3 DNA: TGCAGCGTCATGACAGGGACTAACGACGAGCAGTACTTC
D gene: NA; CDR3 length: 17; J gene: TRBJ2-3; V gene: TRBV7-3; clone size: NA; CDR3 protein: CASSLSFGGAHTDTQYF; CDR3 DNA: TGTGCCAGCAGCTTATCCTTTGGGGGGGCTCACACAGATACGCAGTATTTT
D gene: TRBD1; CDR3 length: 15; J gene: TRBJ2-1; V gene: TRBV7-2; clone size: NA; CDR3 protein: CASSRAGTGGNEQFF; CDR3 DNA: TGTGCCAGCAGTCGAGCCGGGACAGGGGGCAATGAGCAGTTCTTC
D gene: NA; CDR3 length: 14; J gene: TRBJ2-2; V gene: TRBV11-2; clone size: few; CDR3 protein: CASSLSSNTGELFF; CDR3 DNA: TGTGCCAGCAGCTTAAGTTCGAACACCGGGGAGCTGTTTTTT
D gene: TRBD2; CDR3 length: 13; J gene: TRBJ2-3; V gene: TRBV20-1; clone size: few; CDR3 protein: CSGSGRVSDTQYF; CDR3 DNA: TGCAGTGGTTCCGGGAGGGTCTCAGATACGCAGTATTTT
D gene: NA; CDR3 length: 14; J gene: TRBJ2-4; V gene: TRBV7-2; clone size: many; CDR3 protein: CASIEGGSKNIQYF; CDR3 DNA: TGTGCCAGCATCGAAGGGGGAAGCAAAAACATTCAGTACTTC
D gene: NA; CDR3 length: 14; J gene: TRBJ1-6; V gene: TRBV7-9; clone size: NA; CDR3 protein: CASSPGQPVSPLHF; CDR3 DNA: TGTGCCAGCAGCCCAGGACAGCCGGTGTCACCCCTCCACTTT
D gene: NA; CDR3 length: 11; J gene: TRBJ2-5; V gene: TRBV24-1; clone size: many; CDR3 protein: CATSDRETQYF; CDR3 DNA: TGTGCCACCAGTGATCGGGAGACCCAGTACTTC
D gene: NA; CDR3 length: 15; J gene: TRBJ2-7; V gene: TRBV5-5; clone size: NA; CDR3 protein: CASSLAQGKINEQYF; CDR3 DNA: TGTGCCAGCAGCTTGGCACAGGGTAAGATCAATGAGCAGTACTTC
D gene: NA; CDR3 length: 14; J gene: TRBJ2-1; V gene: TRBV7-2; clone size: many; CDR3 protein: CASSLASVNNEQFF; CDR3 DNA: TGTGCCAGCAGCTTGGCTAGCGTAAACAATGAGCAGTTCTTC
D gene: TRBD1; CDR3 length: 12; J gene: TRBJ2-7; V gene: TRBV20-1; clone size: many; CDR3 protein: CSAGDRPYEQYF; CDR3 DNA: TGCAGTGCTGGGGACAGACCCTACGAGCAGTACTTC
D gene: TRBD1; CDR3 length: 15; J gene: TRBJ2-1; V gene: TRBV5-1; clone size: NA; CDR3 protein: CASSSGQGGVYEQFF; CDR3 DNA: TGCGCCAGCAGCTCGGGACAGGGCGGGGTGTACGAGCAGTTCTTC
D gene: NA; CDR3 length: 13; J gene: TRBJ1-5; V gene: TRBV25-1; clone size: NA; CDR3 protein: CASRSFEGQPQHF; CDR3 DNA: TGTGCCAGCAGGTCCTTCGAGGGGCAGCCCCAGCATTTT
D gene: NA; CDR3 length: 16; J gene: TRBJ2-3; V gene: TRBV20-1; clone size: NA; CDR3 protein: CSATNVGGRYTDTQYF; CDR3 DNA: TGCAGTGCTACCAACGTAGGGGGGCGTTACACAGATACGCAGTATTTT
D gene: TRBD1; CDR3 length: 15; J gene: TRBJ2-6; V gene: TRBV20-1; clone size: NA; CDR3 protein: CSATTGGTGASVLTF; CDR3 DNA: TGCAGTGCGACGACAGGGGGGACTGGGGCCAGCGTCCTGACTTTC
D gene: NA; CDR3 length: 15; J gene: TRBJ2-2; V gene: TRBV6-6; clone size: NA; CDR3 protein: CASSYSAPNTGELFF; CDR3 DNA: TGTGCCAGCAGTTACTCGGCACCGAACACCGGGGAGCTGTTTTTT
D gene: NA; CDR3 length: 15; J gene: TRBJ2-1; V gene: TRBV11-2; clone size: NA; CDR3 protein: CASSLECTMGYEQFF; CDR3 DNA: TGTGCCAGCAGCTTAGAATGTACAATGGGCTATGAGCAGTTCTTC
D gene: TRBD1; CDR3 length: 15; J gene: TRBJ2-1; V gene: TRBV5-5; clone size: many; CDR3 protein: CASSSPRGLHNEQFF; CDR3 DNA: TGTGCCAGCAGCTCCCCCAGGGGGCTCCACAATGAGCAGTTCTTC
D gene: NA; CDR3 length: 14; J gene: TRBJ2-5; V gene: TRBV7-9; clone size: many; CDR3 protein: CASSLWTVQETQYF; CDR3 DNA: TGTGCCAGCAGCTTATGGACGGTCCAAGAGACCCAGTACTTC
D gene: NA; CDR3 length: 15; J gene: TRBJ2-3; V gene: TRBV7-9; clone size: many; CDR3 protein: CASSFMGPSTDTQYF; CDR3 DNA: TGTGCCAGCAGCTTCATGGGGCCTAGCACAGATACGCAGTATTTT
D gene: NA; CDR3 length: 13; J gene: TRBJ2-1; V gene: TRBV4-1; clone size: NA; CDR3 protein: CASSRDNYNEQFF; CDR3 DNA: TGCGCCAGCAGCCGGGACAACTACAATGAGCAGTTCTTC
D gene: NA; CDR3 length: 16; J gene: TRBJ2-7; V gene: TRBV28; clone size: NA; CDR3 protein: CASSFLTKGETYEQYF; CDR3 DNA: TGTGCCAGCAGTTTCCTGACCAAGGGGGAGACCTACGAGCAGTACTTC
D gene: TRBD2; CDR3 length: 14; J gene: TRBJ2-2; V gene: TRBV28; clone size: NA; CDR3 protein: CASSPAGGTGELFF; CDR3 DNA: TGTGCCAGCAGTCCCGCGGGGGGCACCGGGGAGCTGTTTTTT
D gene: TRBD1; CDR3 length: 14; J gene: TRBJ1-4; V gene: TRBV7-2; clone size: NA; CDR3 protein: CASSSQGIGEKLFF; CDR3 DNA: TGTGCCAGCAGCTCACAGGGGATCGGGGAAAAACTGTTTTTT
D gene: TRBD1; CDR3 length: 14; J gene: TRBJ2-7; V gene: TRBV2; clone size: few; CDR3 protein: CARDRERSYNEQYF; CDR3 DNA: TGTGCCAGAGACAGGGAACGCTCCTACAATGAGCAGTACTTC
D gene: NA; CDR3 length: 14; J gene: TRBJ2-3; V gene: TRBV20-1; clone size: many; CDR3 protein: CSAPSGTATDTQYF; CDR3 DNA: TGCAGTGCTCCCAGCGGTACAGCCACAGATACGCAGTATTTT